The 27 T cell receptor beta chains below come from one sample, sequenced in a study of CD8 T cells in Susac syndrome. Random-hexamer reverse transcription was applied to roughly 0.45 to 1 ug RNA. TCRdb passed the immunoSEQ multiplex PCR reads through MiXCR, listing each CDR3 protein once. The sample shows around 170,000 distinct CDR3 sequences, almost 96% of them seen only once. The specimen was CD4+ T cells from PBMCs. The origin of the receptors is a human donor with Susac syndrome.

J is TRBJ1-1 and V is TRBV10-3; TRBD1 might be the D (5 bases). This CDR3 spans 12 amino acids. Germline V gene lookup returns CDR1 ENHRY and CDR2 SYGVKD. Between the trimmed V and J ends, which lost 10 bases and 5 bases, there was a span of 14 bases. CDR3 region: CATTGDVTEAFF. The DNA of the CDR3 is TGTGCCACAACAGGAGACGTTACTGAAGCTTTCTTT.

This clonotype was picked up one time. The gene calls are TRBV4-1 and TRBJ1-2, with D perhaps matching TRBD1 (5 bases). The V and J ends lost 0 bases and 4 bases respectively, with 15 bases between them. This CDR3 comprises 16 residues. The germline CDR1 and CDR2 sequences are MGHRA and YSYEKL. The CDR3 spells CASSQDRGGAGYGYTF. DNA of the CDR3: TGCGCCAGCAGCCAAGATCGGGGGGGTGCGGGCTATGGCTACACCTTC.

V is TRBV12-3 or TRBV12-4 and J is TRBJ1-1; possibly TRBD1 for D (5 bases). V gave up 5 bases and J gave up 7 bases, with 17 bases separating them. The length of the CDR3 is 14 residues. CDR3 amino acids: CASSPVRTSNEAFF. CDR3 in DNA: TGTGCCAGCAGTCCCGTGAGGACATCCAATGAAGCTTTCTTT.

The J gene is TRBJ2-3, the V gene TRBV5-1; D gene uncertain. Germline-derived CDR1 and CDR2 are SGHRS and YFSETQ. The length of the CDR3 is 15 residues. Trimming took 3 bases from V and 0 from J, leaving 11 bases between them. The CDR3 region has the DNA TGCGCCAGCAGCTCCGACGTAACTAGCACAGATACGCAGTATTTT. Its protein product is CASSSDVTSTDTQYF. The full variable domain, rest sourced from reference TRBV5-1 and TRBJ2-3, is KAGVTQTPRYLIKTRGQQVTLSCSPISGHRSVSWYQQTPGQGLQFLFEYFSETQRNKGNFPGRFSGRQFSNSRSEMNVSTLELGDSALYLCASSSDVTSTDTQYFGPGTRLTVL.

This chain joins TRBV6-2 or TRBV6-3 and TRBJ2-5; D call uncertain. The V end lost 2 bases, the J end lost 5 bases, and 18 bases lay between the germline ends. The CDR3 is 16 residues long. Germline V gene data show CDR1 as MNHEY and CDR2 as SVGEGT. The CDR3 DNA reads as TGTGCCAGCAGTTACGAAGGGCAGGAGCATCAGGAGACCCAGTACTTC. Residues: CASSYEGQEHQETQYF.

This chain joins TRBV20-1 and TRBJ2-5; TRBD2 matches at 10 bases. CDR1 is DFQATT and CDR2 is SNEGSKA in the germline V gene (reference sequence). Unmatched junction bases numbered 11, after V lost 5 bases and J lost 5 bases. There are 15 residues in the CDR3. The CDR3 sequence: CSAGLSGGAVETQYF. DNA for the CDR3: TGCAGTGCTGGCCTGAGCGGGGGGGCCGTGGAGACCCAGTACTTC.

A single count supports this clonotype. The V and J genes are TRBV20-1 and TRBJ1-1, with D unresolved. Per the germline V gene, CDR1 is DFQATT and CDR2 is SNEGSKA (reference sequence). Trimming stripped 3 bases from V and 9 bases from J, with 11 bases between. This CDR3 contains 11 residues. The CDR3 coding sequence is TGCAGTGCTAGTAAAGTCTCCCAAGCTTTCTTT. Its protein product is CSASKVSQAFF.

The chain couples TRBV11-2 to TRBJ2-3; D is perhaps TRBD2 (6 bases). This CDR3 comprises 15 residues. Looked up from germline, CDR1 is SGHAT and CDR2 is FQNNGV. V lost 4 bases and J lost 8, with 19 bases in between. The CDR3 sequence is CASSSDTGLVGTQYF. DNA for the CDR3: TGTGCCAGCAGCTCTGACACGGGACTCGTGGGTACGCAGTATTTT.

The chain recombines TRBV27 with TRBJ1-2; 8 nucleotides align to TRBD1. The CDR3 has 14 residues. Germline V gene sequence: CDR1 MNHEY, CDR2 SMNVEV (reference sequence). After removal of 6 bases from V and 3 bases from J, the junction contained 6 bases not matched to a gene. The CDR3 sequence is CASSWTGRDYGYTF. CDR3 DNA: TGTGCCAGCAGCTGGACAGGGCGCGACTATGGCTACACCTTC.

DNA of the CDR3: TGCAGCGTTGACGGGGAGGGGCAGACCCAGTACTTC. Residues: CSVDGEGQTQYF. The chain joins TRBV29-1 to TRBJ2-5; 7 positions agree with TRBD2. The V gene end was trimmed by 3 bases and the J gene end by 6 bases; junction bases not matched to a gene: 4. Germline lookup yields CDR1 SQVTM and CDR2 ANQGSEA. CDR3 size: 12 residues.

The CDR3 DNA is TGTGCCACCAGTGACGAGGGGTCGAACACCGGGGAGCTGTTTTTT. This translates into CATSDEGSNTGELFF. The V gene is TRBV24-1, the J gene TRBJ2-2; D possibly uses TRBD1 or TRBD2 (5 bases each). The V end was cut by 4 bases, the J end by 0 bases, with 8 bases between. CDR1 is KGHDR, CDR2 SFDVKD, per germline. CDR3 length: 15 amino acids.

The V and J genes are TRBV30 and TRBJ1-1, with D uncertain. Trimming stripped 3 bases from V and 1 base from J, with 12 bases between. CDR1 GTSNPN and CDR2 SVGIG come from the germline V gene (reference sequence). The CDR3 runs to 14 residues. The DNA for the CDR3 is TGTGCCTGGAGCCTCGTATGGGGGAACACTGAAGCTTTCTTT. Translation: CAWSLVWGNTEAFF. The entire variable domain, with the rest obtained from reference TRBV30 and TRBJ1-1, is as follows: SQTIHQWPATLVQPVGSPLSLECTVEGTSNPNLYWYRQAAGRGLQLLFYSVGIGQISSEVPQNLSASRPQDRQFILSSKKLLLSDSGFYLCAWSLVWGNTEAFFGQGTRLTVV.

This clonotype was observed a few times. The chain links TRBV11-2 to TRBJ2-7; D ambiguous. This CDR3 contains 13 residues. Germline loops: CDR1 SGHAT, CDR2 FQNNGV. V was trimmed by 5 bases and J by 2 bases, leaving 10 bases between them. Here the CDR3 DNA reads TGTGCCAGCAGCCCCGGGTTAACCTACGAGCAGTACTTC. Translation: CASSPGLTYEQYF.

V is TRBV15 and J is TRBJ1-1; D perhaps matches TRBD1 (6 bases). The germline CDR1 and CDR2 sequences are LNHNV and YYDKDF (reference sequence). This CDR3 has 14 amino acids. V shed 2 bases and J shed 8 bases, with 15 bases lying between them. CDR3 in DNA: TGTGCCACCAGCAGATCTCAGACAGGTCGGGAAGCTTTCTTT. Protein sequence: CATSRSQTGREAFF.

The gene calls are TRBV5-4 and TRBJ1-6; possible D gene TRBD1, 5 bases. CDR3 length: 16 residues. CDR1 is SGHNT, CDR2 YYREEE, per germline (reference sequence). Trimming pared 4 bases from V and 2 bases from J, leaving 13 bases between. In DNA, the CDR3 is TGTGCCAGCAGCGTGGGACGGAAAACCTATAATTCACCCCTCCACTTT. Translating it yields CASSVGRKTYNSPLHF.

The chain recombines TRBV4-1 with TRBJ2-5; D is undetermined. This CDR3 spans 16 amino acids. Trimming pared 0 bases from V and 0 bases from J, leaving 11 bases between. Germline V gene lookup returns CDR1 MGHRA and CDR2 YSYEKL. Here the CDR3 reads CASSQDLWGNQETQYF. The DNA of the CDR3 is TGCGCCAGCAGCCAAGATCTGTGGGGAAACCAAGAGACCCAGTACTTC.

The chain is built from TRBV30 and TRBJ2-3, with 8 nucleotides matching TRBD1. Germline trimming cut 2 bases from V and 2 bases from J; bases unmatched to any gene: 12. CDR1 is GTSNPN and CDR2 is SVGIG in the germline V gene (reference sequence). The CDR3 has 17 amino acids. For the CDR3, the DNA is TGTGCCTGGAGTCCGAACCGGGACAGGAGATCCACAGATACGCAGTATTTT. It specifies CAWSPNRDRRSTDTQYF.

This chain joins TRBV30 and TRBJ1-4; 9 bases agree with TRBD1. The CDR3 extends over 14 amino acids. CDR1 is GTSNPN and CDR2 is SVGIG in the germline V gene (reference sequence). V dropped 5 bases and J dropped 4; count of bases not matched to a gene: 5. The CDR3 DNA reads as TGTGCCTGGCTGGACAGGGGAAATAATGAAAAACTGTTTTTT. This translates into CAWLDRGNNEKLFF.

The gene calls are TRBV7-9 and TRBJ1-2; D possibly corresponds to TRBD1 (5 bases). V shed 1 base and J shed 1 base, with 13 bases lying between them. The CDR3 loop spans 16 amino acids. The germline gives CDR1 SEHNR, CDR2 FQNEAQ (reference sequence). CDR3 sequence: CASSLESVGVNYGYTF. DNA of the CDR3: TGTGCCAGCAGCTTAGAGTCGGTAGGGGTTAACTATGGCTACACCTTC.

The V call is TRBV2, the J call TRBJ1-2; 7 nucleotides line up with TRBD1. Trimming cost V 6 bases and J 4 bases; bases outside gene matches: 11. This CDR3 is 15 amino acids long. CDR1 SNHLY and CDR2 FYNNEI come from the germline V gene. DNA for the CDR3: TGTGCCAGCAGCTCACAGGGGAATAGTGGCTATGGCTACACCTTC. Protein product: CASSSQGNSGYGYTF.

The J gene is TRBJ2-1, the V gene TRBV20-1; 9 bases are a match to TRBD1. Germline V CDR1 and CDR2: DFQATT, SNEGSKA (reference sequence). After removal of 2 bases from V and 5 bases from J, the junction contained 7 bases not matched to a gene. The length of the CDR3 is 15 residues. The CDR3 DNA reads TGCAGTGCTAGAAGATGGGACAGGGTCGACAATGAGCAGTTCTTC. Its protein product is CSARRWDRVDNEQFF.

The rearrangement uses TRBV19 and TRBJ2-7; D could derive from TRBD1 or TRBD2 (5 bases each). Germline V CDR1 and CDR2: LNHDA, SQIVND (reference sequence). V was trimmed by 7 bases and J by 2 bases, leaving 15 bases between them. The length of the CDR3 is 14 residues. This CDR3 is CASNPGPPAYEQYF. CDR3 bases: TGTGCCAGTAACCCGGGACCGCCAGCCTACGAGCAGTACTTC.

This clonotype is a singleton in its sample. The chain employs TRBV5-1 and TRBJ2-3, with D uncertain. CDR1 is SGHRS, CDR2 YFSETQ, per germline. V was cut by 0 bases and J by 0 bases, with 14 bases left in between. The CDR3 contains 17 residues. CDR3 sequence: CASSLARWTGSTDTQYF. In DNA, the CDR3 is TGCGCCAGCAGCTTGGCCCGGTGGACGGGTAGCACAGATACGCAGTATTTT.

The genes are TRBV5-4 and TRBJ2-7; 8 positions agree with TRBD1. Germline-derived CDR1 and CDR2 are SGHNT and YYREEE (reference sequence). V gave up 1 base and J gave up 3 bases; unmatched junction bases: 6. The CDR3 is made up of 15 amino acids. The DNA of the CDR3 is TGTGCCAGCAGCTTGCCGGGACAGGCAAGCTACGAGCAGTACTTC. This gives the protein CASSLPGQASYEQYF.

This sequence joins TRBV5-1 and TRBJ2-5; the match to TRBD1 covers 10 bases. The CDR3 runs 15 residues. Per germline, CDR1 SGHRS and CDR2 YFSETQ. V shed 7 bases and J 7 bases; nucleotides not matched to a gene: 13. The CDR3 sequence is CASVPGQGITGTQYF. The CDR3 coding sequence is TGCGCCAGCGTACCGGGACAGGGGATTACGGGGACCCAGTACTTC.

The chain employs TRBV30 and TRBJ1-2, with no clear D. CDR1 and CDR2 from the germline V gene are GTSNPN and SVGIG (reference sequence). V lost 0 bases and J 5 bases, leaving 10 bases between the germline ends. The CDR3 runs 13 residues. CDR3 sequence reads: CAWSVMATYGYTF. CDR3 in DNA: TGTGCCTGGAGTGTAATGGCCACGTATGGCTACACCTTC.

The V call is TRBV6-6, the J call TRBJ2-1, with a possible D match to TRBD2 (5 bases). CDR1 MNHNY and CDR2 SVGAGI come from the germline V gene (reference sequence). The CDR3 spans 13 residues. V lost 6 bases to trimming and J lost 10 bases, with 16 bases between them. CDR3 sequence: CASSHVDPSEQFF. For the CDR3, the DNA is TGTGCCAGCAGCCACGTCGATCCTAGCGAGCAGTTCTTC.